The 20 T cell receptor beta chains below all came from one sample that was sequenced in a study of T cell responses to AZD1222 COVID-19 vaccine. Using immunoSEQ multiplex PCR, the repertoire was profiled, and TCRdb retains in-frame clones only, with some absent. The table has 150,000 or so clones, over 85% seen once. This specimen consisted of peripheral blood, obtained on day 0 of AZD1222 vaccination. The receptors here all came from an adult in good health.

V usage is TRBV5-1 and J usage is TRBJ2-7, with 10 nucleotides matching TRBD2. The CDR3 runs 16 residues. V lost 4 bases to trimming and J lost 1 base; unmatched junction nucleotides: 8. Germline V gene sequence: CDR1 SGHRS, CDR2 YFSETQ. CDR3 residues: CASSPRVAGGSYEQYF. The DNA of the CDR3 is TGCGCCAGCAGCCCCCGGGTAGCGGGAGGTTCCTACGAGCAGTACTTC. The complete variable domain, with remaining parts taken from reference TRBV5-1 and TRBJ2-7, reads KAGVTQTPRYLIKTRGQQVTLSCSPISGHRSVSWYQQTPGQGLQFLFEYFSETQRNKGNFPGRFSGRQFSNSRSEMNVSTLELGDSALYLCASSPRVAGGSYEQYFGPGTRLTVT.

The rearrangement uses TRBV30 and TRBJ2-2; D uncertain. CDR1 and CDR2 (germline): GTSNPN, SVGIG (reference sequence). CDR3 size: 13 residues. The V and J ends lost 2 bases and 1 base respectively, with 5 bases between them. This chain's CDR3 is CAWSSRNTGELFF. CDR3 bases: TGTGCCTGGAGTTCCAGGAACACCGGGGAGCTGTTTTTT.

The rearrangement uses TRBV2 and TRBJ1-4, with D unresolved. The CDR3 is 14 residues long. Germline values: CDR1 SNHLY, CDR2 FYNNEI. Deletions cut 6 bases from V and 8 bases from J, with 16 bases between. The CDR3 region is CASSDFGRNEKLFF. The CDR3 coding sequence is TGTGCCAGCAGCGATTTTGGTCGTAACGAAAAACTGTTTTTT.

The table lists this clone with a count of one. The chain employs TRBV9 and TRBJ2-1, with 8 bases lining up with TRBD2. The germline V gene encodes CDR1 SGDLS and CDR2 YYNGEE. The CDR3 runs 15 residues. Trimming removed 5 bases from V and 0 bases from J; junction bases left unmatched: 4. This CDR3 reads CASSDSGNSYNEQFF. The CDR3 region has the DNA TGTGCCAGCAGTGATAGCGGGAACTCCTACAATGAGCAGTTCTTC.

This clone occurred once. This rearrangement joins TRBV2 to TRBJ1-3; D is ambiguous. The V end lost 7 bases, the J end lost 0 bases, and 10 bases lay between the germline ends. This CDR3 has 14 residues. CDR1 is SNHLY, CDR2 FYNNEI, per germline. For the CDR3, the DNA is TGTGCCAGCAATTGGGTACCCTCTGGAAACACCATATATTTT. It encodes CASNWVPSGNTIYF.

This chain uses TRBV12-5 with TRBJ2-7; 8 nucleotides agree with TRBD1. Germline-derived CDR1 and CDR2 are LGHNT and FRNRAP. The V and J ends lost 0 bases and 6 bases, in that order; junction bases with no gene match: 10. The CDR3 is made up of 16 amino acids. This CDR3 is CASGLVLGQGAGEQYF. CDR3 bases: TGTGCTAGTGGTTTGGTACTCGGTCAGGGGGCAGGCGAGCAGTACTTC.

V is TRBV28 and J is TRBJ1-3; D might be TRBD1 (6 bases). Trimming left V 4 bases short and J 4 bases short, with 8 bases between. Germline loops: CDR1 MDHEN, CDR2 SYDVKM. This CDR3 is built from 13 residues. The CDR3 sequence is CASSSGQGNTIYF. Written as DNA, the CDR3 is TGTGCCAGCAGTTCCGGACAGGGAAACACCATATATTTT.

The count of this clone is one. V gene TRBV27 combines with J gene TRBJ1-5; possible D gene TRBD1, 5 bases. The CDR3 has 15 residues. V was cut by 0 bases and J by 4 bases, with 10 bases left in between. Germline V gives CDR1 MNHEY, CDR2 SMNVEV (reference sequence). CDR3 loop: CASSLSGEGNQPQHF. DNA of the CDR3: TGTGCCAGCAGTTTATCAGGGGAGGGAAATCAGCCCCAGCATTTT.

This clone has just one count. J is TRBJ1-2 and V is TRBV7-9; no clear D gene. In germline, CDR1 is SEHNR, CDR2 FQNEAQ (reference sequence). V gave up 1 base and J gave up 3 bases, with 3 bases separating them. There are 12 residues in the CDR3. The CDR3: CASSLGDYGYTF. CDR3 DNA: TGTGCCAGCAGCTTAGGGGACTATGGCTACACCTTC.

V usage is TRBV14 and J usage is TRBJ2-2, with D possibly TRBD1 on 5 matching bases. Deletions cut 6 bases from V and 0 bases from J, with 17 bases between. Germline CDR1 reads SGHDN; CDR2 reads FVKESK. The CDR3 extends over 17 amino acids. The CDR3 is CASSQYRYFTNTGELFF. CDR3 nucleotides: TGTGCCAGCAGTCAGTACAGGTACTTCACGAACACCGGGGAGCTGTTTTTT.

The chain carries TRBV7-9 and TRBJ1-1; D unresolved. This CDR3 has 15 amino acids. The V gene lost 5 bases and the J gene lost 0 bases, with 13 bases spanning the gap. Germline values: CDR1 SEHNR, CDR2 FQNEAQ (reference sequence). The CDR3 reads CASSALGGMNTEAFF. CDR3 DNA: TGTGCCAGCAGCGCCCTGGGTGGTATGAACACTGAAGCTTTCTTT.

The chain combines TRBV5-1 with TRBJ2-6, with 12 bases that match TRBD1. The V gene end was trimmed by 4 bases and the J gene end by 0 bases; junction bases not matched to a gene: 8. The CDR3 sequence is 19 residues long. Germline assignment: CDR1 SGHRS and CDR2 YFSETQ. For the CDR3, the DNA is TGCGCCAGCAGCCCGACCGGGACAGGGGGCCTCTCTGGGGCCAACGTCCTGACTTTC. Amino acid sequence: CASSPTGTGGLSGANVLTF.

The J gene is TRBJ2-1, the V gene TRBV3-1 (or the pseudogene TRBV3-2); 7 nucleotides match TRBD1. Trimming removed 8 bases from V and 7 bases from J; junction bases left unmatched: 5. Germline V gene lookup returns CDR1 LGHDT and CDR2 YNNKEL (reference sequence). The CDR3 contains 12 residues. CDR3 residues: CASGTVDNEQFF. CDR3 sequence (DNA): TGTGCCAGCGGGACAGTAGATAATGAGCAGTTCTTC.

CDR3 residues: CASSPLNTEAFF. The CDR3 DNA reads as TGTGCCAGCAGTCCCCTGAACACTGAAGCTTTCTTT. The chain carries TRBV28 and TRBJ1-1; no reliable D call. From germline, CDR1 is MDHEN and CDR2 SYDVKM. The CDR3 covers 12 residues. V dropped 5 bases and J dropped 0 bases, with 4 bases sitting between them.

The chain combines TRBV5-4 with TRBJ1-1; the D is unclear. Germline CDR1 and CDR2: SGHNT and YYREEE (reference sequence). The CDR3 runs 13 residues. V was shortened by 6 bases and J by 6 bases, with 15 bases between the two germline ends. The DNA of the CDR3 is TGTGCCAGCACCGAAGACGGGTTCTCTGAAGCTTTCTTT. This sequence encodes CASTEDGFSEAFF.

The gene calls are TRBV2 and TRBJ1-5; the match to TRBD1 covers 9 bases. Germline-derived CDR1 and CDR2 are SNHLY and FYNNEI. Trimming cost V 7 bases and J 1 base; bases outside gene matches: 8. The CDR3 is 16 residues long. The CDR3 nucleotides are TGTGCCAGCAATACCCACAGGGGGCCAAGCAATCAGCCCCAGCATTTT. Amino acids: CASNTHRGPSNQPQHF.

This rearrangement joins TRBV5-5 to TRBJ2-7; 8 nucleotides agree with TRBD2. Germline V gene lookup returns CDR1 SGHKS and CDR2 YYEKEE (reference sequence). The CDR3 loop spans 14 amino acids. Losses at the gene ends were 4 bases for V and 2 bases for J; bases not matched to a gene: 5. The CDR3: CASSRLASTYEQYF. The CDR3 nucleotides read TGTGCCAGCAGCCGACTAGCGTCGACCTACGAGCAGTACTTC.

This chain uses TRBV28 with TRBJ1-2; 7 nucleotides align to TRBD1. The trim removed 5 bases at V and 1 base at J, leaving 10 bases unmatched. This CDR3 spans 16 amino acids. Germline V lookup: CDR1 MDHEN, CDR2 SYDVKM. The CDR3 DNA is TGTGCCAGCAGTCCCTCCCCAGGGGGATTTAACTATGGCTACACCTTC. This gives the protein CASSPSPGGFNYGYTF.

This chain uses TRBV7-9 with TRBJ2-1, with D possibly TRBD2 on 5 matching bases. The CDR3 contains 17 residues. The germline V gene has CDR1 SEHNR and CDR2 FQNEAQ (reference sequence). The V end lost 3 bases, the J end lost 3 bases, and 18 bases lay between the germline ends. The CDR3 DNA sequence: TGTGCCAGCAGCTTTATATTGGAGGAAAGAAACTACAATGAGCAGTTCTTC. Its protein product is CASSFILEERNYNEQFF.

This clone was seen a single time. The V call is TRBV7-9, the J call TRBJ2-2; 9 nucleotides align to TRBD1. V trimming: 1 base; J trimming: 6 bases; junction bases outside the gene matches: 6. The CDR3 extends over 16 amino acids. Germline V CDR1 and CDR2: SEHNR, FQNEAQ (reference sequence). CDR3 sequence (DNA): TGTGCCAGCAGCTTAGAAACAGGGGGCGCTTCCGGGGAGCTGTTTTTT. Its translation: CASSLETGGASGELFF.